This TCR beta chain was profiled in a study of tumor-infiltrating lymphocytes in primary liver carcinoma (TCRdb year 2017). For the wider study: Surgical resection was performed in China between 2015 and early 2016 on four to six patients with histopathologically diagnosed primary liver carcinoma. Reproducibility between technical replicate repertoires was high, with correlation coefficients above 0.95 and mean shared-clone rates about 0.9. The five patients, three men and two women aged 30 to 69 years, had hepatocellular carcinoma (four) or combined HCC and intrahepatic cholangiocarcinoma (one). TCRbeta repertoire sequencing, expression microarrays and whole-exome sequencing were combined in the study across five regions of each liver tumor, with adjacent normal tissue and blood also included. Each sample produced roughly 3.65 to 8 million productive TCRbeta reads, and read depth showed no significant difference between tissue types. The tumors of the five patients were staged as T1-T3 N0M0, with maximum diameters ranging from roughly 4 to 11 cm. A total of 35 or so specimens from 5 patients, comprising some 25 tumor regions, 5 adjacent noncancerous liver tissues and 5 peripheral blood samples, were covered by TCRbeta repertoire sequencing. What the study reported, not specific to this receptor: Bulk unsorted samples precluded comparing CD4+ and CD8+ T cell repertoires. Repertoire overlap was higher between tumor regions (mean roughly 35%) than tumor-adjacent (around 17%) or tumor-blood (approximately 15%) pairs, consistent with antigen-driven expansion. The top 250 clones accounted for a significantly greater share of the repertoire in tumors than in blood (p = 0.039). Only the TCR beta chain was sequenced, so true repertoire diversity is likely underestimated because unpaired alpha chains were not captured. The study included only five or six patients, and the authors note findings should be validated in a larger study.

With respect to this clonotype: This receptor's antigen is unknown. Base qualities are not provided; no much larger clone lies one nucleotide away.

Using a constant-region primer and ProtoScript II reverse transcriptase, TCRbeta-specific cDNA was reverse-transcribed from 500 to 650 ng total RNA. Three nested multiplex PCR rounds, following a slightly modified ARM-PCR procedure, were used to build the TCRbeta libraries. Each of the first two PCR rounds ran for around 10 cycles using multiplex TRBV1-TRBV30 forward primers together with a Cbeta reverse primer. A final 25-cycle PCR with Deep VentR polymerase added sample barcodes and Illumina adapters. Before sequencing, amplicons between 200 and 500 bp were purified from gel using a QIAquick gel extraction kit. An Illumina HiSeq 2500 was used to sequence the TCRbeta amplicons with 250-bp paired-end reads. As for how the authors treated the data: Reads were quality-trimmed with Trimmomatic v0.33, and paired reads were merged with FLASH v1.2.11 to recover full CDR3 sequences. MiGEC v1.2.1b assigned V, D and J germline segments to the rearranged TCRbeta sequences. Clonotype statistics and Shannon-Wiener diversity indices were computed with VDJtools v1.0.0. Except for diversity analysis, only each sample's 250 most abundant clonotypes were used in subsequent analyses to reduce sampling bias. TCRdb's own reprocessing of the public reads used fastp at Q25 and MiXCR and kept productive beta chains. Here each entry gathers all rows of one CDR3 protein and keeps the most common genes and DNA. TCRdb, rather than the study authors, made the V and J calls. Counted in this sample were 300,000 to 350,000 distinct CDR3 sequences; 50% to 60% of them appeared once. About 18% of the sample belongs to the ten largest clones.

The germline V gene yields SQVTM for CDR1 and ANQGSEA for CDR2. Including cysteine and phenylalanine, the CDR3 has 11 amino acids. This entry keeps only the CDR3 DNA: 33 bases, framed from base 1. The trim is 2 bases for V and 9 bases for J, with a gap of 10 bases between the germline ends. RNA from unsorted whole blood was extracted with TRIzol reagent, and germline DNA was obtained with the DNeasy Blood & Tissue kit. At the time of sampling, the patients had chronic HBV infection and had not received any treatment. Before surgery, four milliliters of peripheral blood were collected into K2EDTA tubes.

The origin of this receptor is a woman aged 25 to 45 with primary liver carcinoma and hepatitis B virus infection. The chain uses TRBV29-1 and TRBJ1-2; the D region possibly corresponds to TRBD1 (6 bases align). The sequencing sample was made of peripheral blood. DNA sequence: TGCAGCGTTGAAAAGGGGGGGTGCTACACCTTC. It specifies CSVEKGGCYTF.